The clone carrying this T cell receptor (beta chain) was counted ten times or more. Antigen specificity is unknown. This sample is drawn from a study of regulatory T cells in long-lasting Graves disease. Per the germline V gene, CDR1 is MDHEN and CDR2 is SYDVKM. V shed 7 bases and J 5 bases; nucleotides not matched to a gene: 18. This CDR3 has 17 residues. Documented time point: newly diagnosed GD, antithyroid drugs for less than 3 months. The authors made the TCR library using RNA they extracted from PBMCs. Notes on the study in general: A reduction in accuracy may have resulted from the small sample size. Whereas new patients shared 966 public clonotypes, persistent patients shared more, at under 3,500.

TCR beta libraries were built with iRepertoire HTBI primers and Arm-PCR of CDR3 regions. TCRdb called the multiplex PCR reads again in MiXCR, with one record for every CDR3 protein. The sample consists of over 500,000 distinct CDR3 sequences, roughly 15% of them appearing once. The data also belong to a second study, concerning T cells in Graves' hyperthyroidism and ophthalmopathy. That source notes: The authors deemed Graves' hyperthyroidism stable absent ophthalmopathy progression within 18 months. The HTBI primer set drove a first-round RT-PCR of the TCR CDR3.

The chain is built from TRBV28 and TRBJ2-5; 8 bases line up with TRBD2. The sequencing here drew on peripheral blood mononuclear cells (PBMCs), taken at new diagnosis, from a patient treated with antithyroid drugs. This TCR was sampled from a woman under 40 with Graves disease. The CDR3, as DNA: TGTGCCAGCACCCCCTCGGGCGGGAGGTCCCACGGTGAGACCCAGTACTTC. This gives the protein CASTPSGGRSHGETQYF.